Listed below are T cell receptor beta chains from one sample, sequenced in a study of breast tumors, draining lymph nodes, adjacent tissues. TCRdb called the multiplex PCR reads again in MiXCR, with one record for every CDR3 protein. The sample contains around 250,000 distinct CDR3 sequences, under 40% of which appear only once. Source material: axillary lymph node tissue. The source is a female donor with breast cancer. Some clones in this sample may be carry-over from other donors' samples. The CDR3 runs from the conserved cysteine through the conserved F or W. A D gene is named only where the DNA matches it firmly. Rows give clone size only sometimes, using once, few, many, or a class for an expanded clone.

J,V,size,D,DNA,CDR3
TRBJ1-2,TRBV20-1,many,TRBD1,TGCAGTGCCCCATTTTGGGGGACAGGGACAACTAACTATGGCTACACCTTC,CSAPFWGTGTTNYGYTF
TRBJ2-3,TRBV5-1,many,TRBD1,TGCGCCAGCAGCTTGGCAGGGGGCTACACGCAGTATTTT,CASSLAGGYTQYF
TRBJ1-5,TRBV24-1,many,-,TGTGCCACCAGTGACCCAGTTCGTCCGGGCGGGCAGCCCCAGCATTTT,CATSDPVRPGGQPQHF
TRBJ2-3,TRBV9,many,TRBD1,TGTGCCAGCAGCGTAGCCGGGACAGGGAGGGCAGATACGCAGTATTTT,CASSVAGTGRADTQYF
TRBJ2-1,TRBV5-1,many,TRBD1,TGCGCCAGCAGCTTGGGACAGGGGCTGAGATACAATGAGCAGTTCTTC,CASSLGQGLRYNEQFF
TRBJ2-4,TRBV20-1,-,TRBD2,TGCAGTGCCGGGGGAGGGATCTTAGCCAAAAACATTCAGTACTTC,CSAGGGILAKNIQYF
TRBJ2-3,TRBV20-1,many,TRBD2,TGCAGTGCAGAGGCTAGCGGGAGGGCCACAGATACGCAGTATTTT,CSAEASGRATDTQYF
TRBJ2-2,TRBV13,-,-,TGTGCCAGCAGTCTCAGGCCCGCGAACACCGGGGAGCTGTTTTTT,CASSLRPANTGELFF
TRBJ1-4,TRBV20-1,-,-,TGCAGTGCTATAATTTCGGGAAATGAAAACCTGTTTTTT,CSAIISGNENLFF
TRBJ1-5,TRBV10-2,many,-,TGCGCCAGCAGTGATGGGGGGAGCCAGCCCCAGCATTTT,CASSDGGSQPQHF
TRBJ1-6,TRBV7-9,-,-,TGTGCCAGCAGTGTTCCTGGGAATTCACCCCTCCACTTT,CASSVPGNSPLHF
TRBJ1-6,TRBV7-9,many,-,TGTGCCAGCAGCCCTCAGTTGAGCTCCTATAATTCACCCCTCCACTTT,CASSPQLSSYNSPLHF